These 10 T cell receptor beta chains were all obtained from the same sample, sequenced in a study of response to subunit inactivated influenza vaccine. Via MiXCR, TCRdb re-called the RT-PCR reads, giving one row per CDR3 protein. The sample has hundreds of thousands of distinct CDR3 sequences; less than 8% are singletons. Source: PBMCs from blood, taken less than 30 months after vaccination. The receptors come from a man between 50 and 69 years old who received an inactivated influenza vaccine.

In its sample, this clonotype was seen a few times. The rearrangement links TRBV6-2 or TRBV6-3 to TRBJ2-7, with 10 bases matching TRBD1. Trimming took 8 bases from V and 2 from J; bases not matched to a gene: 6. The germline V gene encodes CDR1 MNHEY and CDR2 SVGEGT. The CDR3 sequence is 14 residues long. Here the CDR3 reads CASVRTGGPYEQYF. CDR3 DNA: TGTGCCAGCGTTCGGACAGGGGGGCCCTACGAGCAGTACTTC.

This clonotype appeared a few times. The chain recombines TRBV5-6 with TRBJ2-3; D perhaps matches TRBD1 (5 bases). CDR3 length: 13 residues. Germline CDR1 and CDR2: SGHDT and YYEEEE. Trimming pared 4 bases from V and 4 bases from J, leaving 10 bases between. CDR3 sequence: CASSATDSDTQYF. CDR3 in DNA: TGTGCCAGCAGCGCGACAGATTCAGATACGCAGTATTTT.

CDR3 amino acids: CASSGGLGWNEQFF. DNA for the CDR3: TGTGCCAGCAGCGGGGGACTAGGTTGGAATGAGCAGTTCTTC. The genes are TRBV7-9 and TRBJ2-1; 8 nucleotides align to TRBD2. Per germline, CDR1 SEHNR and CDR2 FQNEAQ (reference sequence). V shed 5 bases and J 7 bases; nucleotides not matched to a gene: 7. The CDR3 length is 14 residues.

This clonotype has only a few counts. The rearrangement links TRBV20-1 to TRBJ2-7, with 13 nucleotides matching TRBD2. Per the germline V gene, CDR1 is DFQATT and CDR2 is SNEGSKA (reference sequence). This CDR3 has 14 amino acids. The V segment lost 1 base and the J segment 5 bases; nucleotides outside the gene matches: 2. In DNA form, the CDR3 reads TGCAGTGCTAGAGGAGGGACTAGCGGGGACGAGCAGTACTTC. The encoded protein is CSARGGTSGDEQYF.

This clonotype was seen at least ten times. The chain couples TRBV21-1 to TRBJ2-1. TRBV21-1 is classified as a pseudogene. This CDR3 is built from 14 residues. The CDR3 DNA reads TGTGCCAGCAGCAAAGCGTACCAGACCGATGAGCAGTTCTTC. Translation: CASSKAYQTDEQFF.

CDR3 sequence reads: CASSPGGGVQVRTQYF. The CDR3 bases are TGTGCCAGCAGCCCGGGAGGAGGGGTACAAGTTCGGACCCAGTACTTC. The genes are TRBV3-1 and TRBJ2-5; TRBD2 aligns across 7 bases. Germline trimming cut 4 bases from V and 7 bases from J; bases unmatched to any gene: 15. The CDR3 extends over 16 amino acids. Looked up from germline, CDR1 is LGHDT and CDR2 is YNNKEL (reference sequence).

This clonotype was observed a few times. V and J are TRBV3-1 and TRBJ2-7, with 11 bases aligning to TRBD2. The V gene end was trimmed by 3 bases and the J gene end by 0 bases; junction bases not matched to a gene: 4. Per germline, CDR1 LGHDT and CDR2 YNNKEL (reference sequence). This CDR3 spans 16 amino acids. CDR3 region: CASSHTTSGSSYEQYF. CDR3 DNA: TGTGCCAGCAGCCACACTACTAGCGGGAGCTCCTACGAGCAGTACTTC.

The rearrangement links TRBV10-3 to TRBJ2-7, with D tentatively TRBD1 (6 bases). Per the germline V gene, CDR1 is ENHRY and CDR2 is SYGVKD. Between the trimmed V and J ends, which lost 4 bases and 4 bases, there was a span of 14 bases. This CDR3 comprises 14 residues. CDR3 DNA: TGTGCCATCAGTGGGGGGACACGCCTGTACGAGCAGTACTTC. It encodes CAISGGTRLYEQYF.

The V call is TRBV5-1, the J call TRBJ2-1, with 12 bases lining up with TRBD2. The CDR3 contains 16 residues. V was pared by 1 base and J by 12 bases, with 11 bases of the junction left unmatched. CDR1 is SGHRS and CDR2 is YFSETQ in the germline V gene. CDR3 amino acids: CASSLPLAGGPHLQFF. In DNA form, the CDR3 reads TGCGCCAGCAGCTTGCCGCTAGCGGGAGGGCCTCATCTGCAGTTCTTC.

This clonotype came up a few times. The chain links TRBV9 to TRBJ1-3, with TRBD1 matching over 9 bases. Germline CDR1 SGDLS, CDR2 YYNGEE. Germline trimming cut 4 bases from V and 2 bases from J; bases unmatched to any gene: 10. CDR3 length: 17 amino acids. CDR3 DNA sequence: TGTGCCAGCAGCCCTCAAGGACAGGGGCGGCCTGGAAACACCATATATTTT. Its protein product is CASSPQGQGRPGNTIYF.